This TCR beta chain was captured by sequencing in a study of T-cell reconstitution after alpha-beta-depleted transplantation in children. This clonotype was seen repeatedly, ten times or more. Its antigen is as yet unknown. Study-wide points: For some patients, TCRbeta diversity was high at day 60 because of recipient T cells and thymic progenitors that survived. The authors attributed T-cell counts and diversity one year after transplant mostly to newly produced T cells.

CDR1 and CDR2 (germline): SQVTM, ANQGSEA. J was trimmed by 8 bases and V by 8 bases; bases with no gene match: 14. The CDR3 contains 14 residues. The TCRbeta library incorporated unique molecular identifiers. TCRdb ran MiXCR on the PCR reads and lists one entry per CDR3 protein. The sample includes hundreds of thousands of distinct CDR3 sequences, roughly 13% of them seen just once. This sequence originates from a girl aged 2-15 years with congenital amegakaryocytic thrombocytopenia, due to receive a stem cell transplant. The V call is TRBV29-1, the J call TRBJ2-1, with 8 bases identical to TRBD2. The sequences come from PBMCs, collected before TCRalphabeta/CD19-depleted stem cell transplant. The CDR3 reads CSSQELAGFHEQFF. Here the CDR3 DNA reads TGCAGCTCCCAGGAGCTAGCGGGTTTCCATGAGCAGTTCTTC.